One and the same sample provided the 19 T cell receptor beta chains below, sequenced in a study of radiotherapy plus CTLA-4 blockade in lung cancer. The method was immunoSEQ multiplex PCR; TCRdb's version includes in-frame clones alone and lacks a portion of them. Of roughly 62,000 clones listed, roughly 80% are singletons. The specimen was peripheral blood, collected from a patient treated with radiotherapy plus ipilimumab. Receptors originate from a human donor with non-small cell lung cancer who had a complete response to radiotherapy plus ipilimumab.

Notes on this clone: Mismatch with germline at one junction end may stem from a read error. This chain links TRBV7-7 with TRBJ2-1; D not certain. Germline V gene lookup returns CDR1 SSHAT and CDR2 FNYEAQ (reference sequence). The CDR3 is made up of 11 amino acids. In nucleotides, the CDR3 is TGTGCTAGCAGATATTACAATGAGCAGTTCTTC. This gives the protein CASRYYNEQFF.

The gene calls are TRBV7-9 and TRBJ2-5; possibly TRBD1 or TRBD2 for D (5 bases each). V was shortened by 5 bases and J by 2 bases, with 12 bases between the two germline ends. Per germline, CDR1 SEHNR and CDR2 FQNEAQ (reference sequence). The CDR3 consists of 14 residues. The CDR3 nucleotides read TGTGCCAGCAGCCCCGGGGCAGATCAAGAGACCCAGTACTTC. Residues: CASSPGADQETQYF.

This chain joins TRBV7-2 and TRBJ1-5; a weak D match, TRBD1 (6 bases). The CDR3 has 14 amino acids. Germline CDR1 SGHTA, CDR2 FQGNSA. V dropped 0 bases and J dropped 4 bases, with 7 bases sitting between them. This CDR3 is CASSLAQGNQPQHF. The CDR3 DNA sequence: TGTGCCAGCAGCTTAGCCCAGGGGAATCAGCCCCAGCATTTT.

This chain joins TRBV6-5 and TRBJ1-1; possible D gene TRBD1, 6 bases. CDR3 length equals 14 residues. CDR1 is MNHEY, CDR2 SVGAGI, per germline. V lost 2 bases, J lost 6 bases, and 13 bases lay in between. CDR3: CASSYRGTKAEAFF. In DNA, the CDR3 is TGTGCCAGCAGTTACAGGGGGACTAAAGCTGAAGCTTTCTTT.

The V and J genes are TRBV10-3 and TRBJ1-1; D ambiguous. Trimming removed 6 bases from V and 1 base from J, with 9 bases in between. Germline CDR1 and CDR2: ENHRY and SYGVKD. The CDR3 extends over 13 amino acids. The DNA of the CDR3 is TGTGCCATCAGCCCGGACGGGAACACTGAAGCTTTCTTT. Encoded protein: CAISPDGNTEAFF.

V usage is TRBV4-1 and J usage is TRBJ1-5; D is undetermined. The germline V and J ends were trimmed by 5 bases and 3 bases, with 5 bases remaining between them. Germline CDR1 reads MGHRA; CDR2 reads YSYEKL. This CDR3 contains 12 residues. The CDR3: CASSIDNQPQHF. CDR3 nucleotides: TGCGCCAGCAGCATAGACAATCAGCCCCAGCATTTT.

The chain is built from TRBV6-6 and TRBJ2-3; maybe TRBD1 (6 bases). Between the trimmed V and J ends, which lost 5 bases and 4 bases, there was a span of 13 bases. The CDR3 has 14 amino acids. CDR1 and CDR2 from the germline V gene are MNHNY and SVGAGI (reference sequence). CDR3 nucleotide sequence: TGTGCCAGCAGTAAGGCCGAGGGGGCAGATACGCAGTATTTT. It specifies CASSKAEGADTQYF.

J is TRBJ2-7 and V is TRBV27, with a weak D call TRBD1 (6 bases). Trimming removed 8 bases at V and 6 bases at J, with 23 bases between. CDR1 is MNHEY, CDR2 SMNVEV, per germline (reference sequence). CDR3 length equals 15 residues. CDR3: CASFVGTGHSSEQYV. Written as DNA, the CDR3 is TGTGCCAGCTTCGTAGGAACAGGGCATTCTTCCGAGCAGTACGTC.

The V and J genes are TRBV5-8 and TRBJ2-1, with 7 positions matching TRBD1. The germline CDR1 and CDR2 sequences are SGHTS and YDEGEE. There are 15 residues in the CDR3. With V trimmed by 0 bases and J by 6 bases, 6 bases remained unmatched. CDR3 in DNA: TGTGCCAGCAGCTTGGGAAACAGGGGTTTCAATGAGCAGTTCTTC. Translated, it gives CASSLGNRGFNEQFF.

The genes are TRBV20-1 and TRBJ1-5; tentative D call: TRBD1 (6 bases). The CDR3 length is 11 residues. Trimming took off 7 bases at V and 7 bases at J, with 11 bases between the two ends. Germline CDR1 reads DFQATT; CDR2 reads SNEGSKA (reference sequence). The CDR3 sequence: CSDREGQPQHF. DNA of the CDR3: TGCAGTGACAGGGAGGGCCAGCCCCAGCATTTT.

The chain carries TRBV6-1 and TRBJ1-2; 8 bases fit TRBD1. The V gene end was trimmed by 3 bases and the J gene end by 6 bases; junction bases not matched to a gene: 3. The CDR3 extends over 13 amino acids. Germline CDR1 is MNHNS and CDR2 is SASEGT. CDR3 region: CASSDAGQDGYTF. The CDR3 region has the DNA TGTGCCAGCAGTGATGCGGGACAGGATGGCTACACCTTC.

V is TRBV19 and J is TRBJ2-6; weak D call: TRBD1 (6 bases). The CDR3 covers 15 residues. Germline loops: CDR1 LNHDA, CDR2 SQIVND (reference sequence). With 7 bases removed from V and 6 bases from J, the gap between germline ends came to 16 bases. The CDR3 sequence: CASTRTGQVANVLTF. DNA of the CDR3: TGTGCCAGTACCCGTACAGGGCAAGTGGCCAACGTCCTGACTTTC.

The V and J genes are TRBV19 and TRBJ1-4, with a possible D match to TRBD1 (5 bases). Germline CDR1 LNHDA, CDR2 SQIVND (reference sequence). The CDR3 totals 16 residues. V gave up 7 bases and J gave up 4 bases, with 19 bases separating them. CDR3 loop: CASTSRSARDNEKLFF. CDR3 coding DNA: TGTGCCAGTACTTCGCGGTCCGCCAGGGATAATGAAAAACTGTTTTTT.

The V call is TRBV6-5, the J call TRBJ2-7; 10 bases are a match to TRBD2. The CDR3 runs to 14 residues. CDR1 is MNHEY, CDR2 SVGAGI, per germline. Trimming removed 6 bases from V and 2 bases from J; junction bases left unmatched: 4. The CDR3 sequence is CASRGLAKAYEQYF. The CDR3 DNA reads TGTGCCAGCAGGGGACTAGCGAAAGCCTACGAGCAGTACTTC.

This clone was recorded a few times. The CDR3 is CASGDSYEQYF. CDR3 in DNA: TGTGCCAGTGGGGACAGTTACGAGCAGTACTTC. The V and J genes are TRBV6-1 and TRBJ2-7; 7 bases are shared with TRBD1. The CDR3 is 11 residues long. Trimming cost V 9 bases and J 4 bases; bases outside gene matches: 3. The germline gives CDR1 MNHNS, CDR2 SASEGT.

The sample holds a few counts of this clone. V is TRBV9 and J is TRBJ2-2; TRBD1 is a possible D gene (6 bases). Trimming left V 3 bases short and J 9 bases short, with 9 bases between. The CDR3 length is 12 residues. The V gene's germline CDR1 is SGDLS and CDR2 YYNGEE. CDR3 loop: CASSGGQWELFF. Written as DNA, the CDR3 is TGTGCCAGCAGCGGAGGACAGTGGGAGCTGTTTTTT.

The rearrangement links TRBV27 to TRBJ2-7; D remains ambiguous. This CDR3 is 14 amino acids long. Trimming pared 1 base from V and 7 bases from J, leaving 14 bases between. The germline V gene encodes CDR1 MNHEY and CDR2 SMNVEV (reference sequence). The CDR3 here is CASSLFGPIAEQYF. In DNA form, the CDR3 reads TGTGCCAGCAGTTTATTCGGCCCTATTGCGGAGCAGTACTTC.

This clone was seen a handful of times. This chain uses TRBV7-9 with TRBJ2-3, with 8 bases identical to TRBD1. V was clipped by 2 bases and J by 1 base; unmatched bases: 2. Germline V gene sequence: CDR1 SEHNR, CDR2 FQNEAQ (reference sequence). CDR3 length: 15 amino acids. In DNA, the CDR3 is TGTGCCAGCAGCTTATCGGACAGGGGCACAGATACGCAGTATTTT. Translating it yields CASSLSDRGTDTQYF.

J is TRBJ2-2 and V is TRBV2, with a tentative D call TRBD1 (5 bases). The CDR3 is 14 amino acids. The germline V and J ends were trimmed by 4 bases and 0 bases, with 6 bases remaining between them. Germline CDR1 is SNHLY and CDR2 is FYNNEI. The CDR3 nucleotides are TGTGCCAGCAGTGGACAGCCGAACACCGGGGAGCTGTTTTTT. It is translated as CASSGQPNTGELFF.